This passage covers 15 T cell receptor beta chains from one sample sequenced in a study of blood T cell repertoires in COVID-19. Repertoires were generated with immunoSEQ multiplex PCR, while TCRdb's copy carries only in-frame clones and drops some. Found here are 150,000 or so clones, about 79% of them singletons; the top ten hold roughly 4.7%. The sample taken for sequencing was peripheral blood. The receptors stem from a woman at least 80 years old with active or convalescent COVID-19.

This clone was observed a handful of times. Other DNA sequences in the sample encode the same CDR3. The V call is TRBV5-1, the J call TRBJ1-1; D call uncertain. CDR1 is SGHRS and CDR2 is YFSETQ in the germline V gene. The CDR3 consists of 13 residues. Deletions cut 0 bases from V and 1 base from J, with 4 bases between. As DNA, the CDR3 is TGCGCCAGCAGCTTGGTCTCGAACACTGAAGCTTTCTTT. This encodes CASSLVSNTEAFF. Full variable domain (missing parts from reference TRBV5-1 and TRBJ1-1): KAGVTQTPRYLIKTRGQQVTLSCSPISGHRSVSWYQQTPGQGLQFLFEYFSETQRNKGNFPGRFSGRQFSNSRSEMNVSTLELGDSALYLCASSLVSNTEAFFGQGTRLTVV.

This clone was recorded only once. The chain has TRBV5-1 and TRBJ2-1; possibly TRBD2 for D (5 bases). The CDR3 runs to 18 residues. Trimming took off 7 bases at V and 10 bases at J, with 33 bases between the two ends. Germline V CDR1 and CDR2: SGHRS, YFSETQ. CDR3 sequence: CASQRSLSTAVPSREQFF. The CDR3 bases are TGCGCCAGCCAGAGGAGTCTTTCTACAGCGGTCCCCTCTAGGGAGCAGTTCTTC.

This clone was seen a few times. The V call is TRBV14, the J call TRBJ2-7, with 7 bases lining up with TRBD1. Germline V gene data show CDR1 as SGHDN and CDR2 as FVKESK. The CDR3 sequence is 12 residues long. Unmatched junction bases numbered 3, after V lost 1 base and J lost 9 bases. The chain's CDR3 is CASSQGRQGQYF. The CDR3, as DNA: TGTGCCAGCAGCCAAGGAAGACAGGGGCAGTACTTC.

V and J are TRBV6-4 and TRBJ1-4, with D possibly TRBD1 on 5 matching bases. V was shortened by 4 bases and J by 3 bases, with 15 bases between the two germline ends. Germline CDR1 is MRHNA and CDR2 is SNTAGT. The CDR3 spans 16 residues. The CDR3 here is CASSGGAAVPNEKLFF. In nucleotides, the CDR3 is TGTGCCAGCAGTGGCGGGGCGGCGGTGCCTAATGAAAAACTGTTTTTT.

CDR3 loop: CASSPLGPFTEAFF. The CDR3 DNA reads TGTGCCAGCAGCCCCCTAGGCCCATTTACTGAAGCTTTCTTT. The chain links TRBV14 to TRBJ1-1; D is unresolved. Trimming removed 4 bases at V and 5 bases at J, with 14 bases between. Per the germline V gene, CDR1 is SGHDN and CDR2 is FVKESK. The CDR3 covers 14 residues. The whole variable domain, filled in from reference TRBV14 and TRBJ1-1, reads EAGVTQFPSHSVIEKGQTVTLRCDPISGHDNLYWYRRVMGKEIKFLLHFVKESKQDESGMPNNRFLAERTGGTYSTLKVQPAELEDSGVYFCASSPLGPFTEAFFGQGTRLTVV.

The chain has TRBV9 and TRBJ1-2; possible D gene TRBD1, 5 bases. V was clipped by 3 bases and J by 0 bases, with 12 bases between them. CDR3 length: 15 amino acids. The V gene's germline CDR1 is SGDLS and CDR2 YYNGEE. CDR3 amino acids: CASSAQGYANYGYTF. DNA for the CDR3: TGTGCCAGCAGCGCCCAGGGATATGCTAACTATGGCTACACCTTC.

The V and J genes are TRBV15 and TRBJ2-6, with 7 bases that match TRBD1. After removal of 3 bases from V and 0 bases from J, the junction contained 11 bases not matched to a gene. The CDR3 has 19 amino acids. Germline lookup yields CDR1 LNHNV and CDR2 YYDKDF (reference sequence). This CDR3 reads CATSRDHGRQGSGANVLTF. The CDR3 DNA follows: TGTGCCACCAGCAGGGATCACGGAAGACAGGGCTCTGGGGCCAACGTCCTGACTTTC. Combining the CDR3 with reference TRBV15 and TRBJ2-6 gives the whole variable domain DAMVIQNPRYQVTQFGKPVTLSCSQTLNHNVMYWYQQKSSQAPKLLFHYYDKDFNNEADTPDNFQSRRPNTSFCFLDIRSPGLGDTAMYLCATSRDHGRQGSGANVLTFGAGSRLTVL.

V usage is TRBV7-9 and J usage is TRBJ1-4; 11 nucleotides align to TRBD1. With 1 base clipped from V and 4 bases from J, the junction kept 5 bases outside the gene matches. Germline V gene lookup returns CDR1 SEHNR and CDR2 FQNEAQ (reference sequence). This CDR3 region has 17 residues. The CDR3 DNA reads TGTGCCAGCAGCTTAGTCGGGACAGGGGGGAATAATGAAAAACTGTTTTTT. Amino acids: CASSLVGTGGNNEKLFF.

The count of this clone is one. The rearrangement links TRBV28 to TRBJ2-3, with a tentative D call TRBD2 (6 bases). The V end was cut by 6 bases, the J end by 4 bases, with 11 bases between. Germline assignment: CDR1 MDHEN and CDR2 SYDVKM. The CDR3 has 13 residues. The CDR3 region has the DNA TGTGCCAGCAGCTCCCTAGCGCCAGATACGCAGTATTTT. Translation: CASSSLAPDTQYF.

This clone occurred a few times. The gene calls are TRBV5-1 and TRBJ2-5, with D perhaps TRBD2 (5 bases). This CDR3 is 15 amino acids long. Between the trimmed V and J ends, which lost 1 base and 5 bases, there was a span of 15 bases. Per germline, CDR1 SGHRS and CDR2 YFSETQ. In DNA form, the CDR3 reads TGCGCCAGCAGCTTGACCGGGAATCCCGAGGAGACCCAGTACTTC. It codes for CASSLTGNPEETQYF.

This clone was seen only a few times. The CDR3 DNA follows: TGTGCCAGCAGCTCCCGACAGGGAATGAACACTGAAGCTTTCTTT. Its protein product is CASSSRQGMNTEAFF. This chain joins TRBV11-2 and TRBJ1-1, with TRBD1 matching 7 bases. This CDR3 has 15 amino acids. After removal of 4 bases from V and 0 bases from J, the junction contained 5 bases not matched to a gene. In germline, CDR1 is SGHAT, CDR2 FQNNGV.

The gene calls are TRBV4-3 and TRBJ2-7, with 9 bases fitting TRBD2. There are 16 residues in the CDR3. With 0 bases clipped from V and 1 base from J, the junction kept 4 bases outside the gene matches. Germline CDR1 reads LGHNA; CDR2 reads YSLEER. CDR3 in DNA: TGCGCCAGCAGCCAAGATATCCTAGCGGGGTCCTACGAGCAGTACTTC. Translated, it gives CASSQDILAGSYEQYF.

This chain links TRBV5-1 with TRBJ1-3, with D tentatively TRBD1 (6 bases). The CDR3 runs 15 residues. From germline, CDR1 is SGHRS and CDR2 YFSETQ. The germline V and J ends were trimmed by 0 bases and 2 bases, with 9 bases remaining between them. This chain's CDR3 is CASSLVAGAGNTIYF. In DNA form, the CDR3 reads TGCGCCAGCAGCTTGGTGGCAGGGGCTGGAAACACCATATATTTT.

This clone was observed a handful of times. The rearrangement joins TRBV19 to TRBJ1-6; maybe TRBD1 (6 bases). The V end lost 6 bases, the J end lost 5 bases, and 11 bases lay between the germline ends. The CDR3 contains 14 residues. Looked up from germline, CDR1 is LNHDA and CDR2 is SQIVND (reference sequence). Here the CDR3 DNA reads TGTGCCAGTAGAACCCGGACAGATAATTCACCCCTCCACTTT. Its protein is CASRTRTDNSPLHF.

This clone was observed a single time. The CDR3 loop is CATSRVRGTAYGNTIYF. DNA for the CDR3: TGTGCCACCAGCAGAGTAAGGGGGACGGCCTATGGAAACACCATATATTTT. The chain recombines TRBV15 with TRBJ1-3, with a weak D call TRBD1 (6 bases). The germline V and J ends were trimmed by 1 base and 3 bases, with 16 bases remaining between them. The length of the CDR3 is 17 residues. Per the germline V gene, CDR1 is LNHNV and CDR2 is YYDKDF (reference sequence).